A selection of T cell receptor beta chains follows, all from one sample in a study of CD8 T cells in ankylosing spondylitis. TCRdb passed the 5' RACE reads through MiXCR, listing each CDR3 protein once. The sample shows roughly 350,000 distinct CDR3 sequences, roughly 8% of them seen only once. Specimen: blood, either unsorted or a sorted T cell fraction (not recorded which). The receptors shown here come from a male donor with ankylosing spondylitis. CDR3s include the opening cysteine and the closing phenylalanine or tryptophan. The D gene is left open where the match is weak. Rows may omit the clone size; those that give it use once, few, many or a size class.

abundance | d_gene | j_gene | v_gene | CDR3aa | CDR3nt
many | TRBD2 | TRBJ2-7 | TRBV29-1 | CSVSTSGSYEQYF | TGCAGCGTATCGACTAGCGGGAGTTACGAGCAGTACTTC
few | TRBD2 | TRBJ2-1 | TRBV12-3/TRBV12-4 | CASSSAGVGNEQFF | TGTGCCAGCAGTTCAGCGGGAGTTGGCAATGAGCAGTTCTTC
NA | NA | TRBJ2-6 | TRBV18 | CASSPLGLISGANVLTF | TGTGCCAGCTCACCACTCGGCCTTATCTCTGGGGCCAACGTCCTGACTTTC
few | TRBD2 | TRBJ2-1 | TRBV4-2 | CASSRTSVLDNEQFF | TGTGCCAGCAGCCGAACTAGCGTTCTTGACAATGAGCAGTTCTTC
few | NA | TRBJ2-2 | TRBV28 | CASSLTEYTGELFF | TGTGCCAGCAGTTTAACAGAATACACCGGGGAGCTGTTTTTT
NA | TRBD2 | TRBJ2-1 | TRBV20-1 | CSARPASGPSSYNEQFF | TGCAGTGCTAGGCCTGCTAGCGGGCCGAGCTCCTACAATGAGCAGTTCTTC
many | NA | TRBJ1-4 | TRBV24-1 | CATSSTNEKLFF | TGTGCCACCAGTTCAACTAATGAAAAACTGTTTTTT
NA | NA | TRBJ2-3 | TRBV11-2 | CASSLWGGETDTQYF | TGTGCCAGCAGCTTGTGGGGTGGCGAAACAGATACGCAGTATTTT
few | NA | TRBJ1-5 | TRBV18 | CASSPGQPYNQPQHF | TGTGCCAGCTCACCAGGACAACCATACAATCAGCCCCAGCATTTT
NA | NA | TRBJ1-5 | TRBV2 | CASSEMFLNQPQHF | TGTGCCAGCAGTGAGATGTTTTTGAATCAGCCCCAGCATTTT
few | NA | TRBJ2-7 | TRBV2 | CASSERVDGEQYF | TGTGCCAGCAGTGAAAGGGTCGACGGCGAGCAGTACTTC
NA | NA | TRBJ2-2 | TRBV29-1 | CSVDPGVGGELFF | TGCAGCGTTGATCCAGGGGTGGGCGGGGAGCTGTTTTTT
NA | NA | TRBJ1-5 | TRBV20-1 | CSARLGPGYSNQPQHF | TGCAGTGCTAGACTGGGACCAGGTTATAGCAATCAGCCCCAGCATTTT
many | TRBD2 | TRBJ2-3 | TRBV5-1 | CASSHGLAESTDTQYF | TGCGCCAGCAGCCACGGCCTAGCGGAAAGCACAGATACGCAGTATTTT
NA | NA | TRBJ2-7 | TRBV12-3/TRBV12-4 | CASSVTGYNPYEQYF | TGTGCCAGCAGCGTCACAGGGTATAACCCCTACGAGCAGTACTTC
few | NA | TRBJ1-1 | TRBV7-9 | CASLWGSDTEAFF | TGTGCCAGCTTATGGGGTTCGGACACTGAAGCTTTCTTT
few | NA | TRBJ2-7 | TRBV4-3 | CASSQDPPSGRPYEQYF | TGCGCCAGCAGCCAAGACCCCCCCTCTGGGAGGCCCTACGAGCAGTACTTC
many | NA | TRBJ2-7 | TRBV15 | CATGGPKFYEQYF | TGTGCCACCGGGGGGCCTAAATTCTACGAGCAGTACTTC
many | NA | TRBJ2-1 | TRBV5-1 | CASSPRGSRWVSNEQFF | TGCGCCAGCAGCCCCCGGGGTTCGCGTTGGGTTAGCAATGAGCAGTTCTTC
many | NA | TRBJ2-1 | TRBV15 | CATSRTIPPGNEQFF | TGTGCCACCAGCAGAACCATCCCCCCGGGGAATGAGCAGTTCTTC
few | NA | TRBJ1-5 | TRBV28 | CASTNPFAQHF | TGTGCCAGCACAAACCCCTTTGCCCAGCATTTT
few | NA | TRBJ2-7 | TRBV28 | CASSTYSPSTHEQYF | TGTGCCAGCAGTACATACTCCCCCAGTACCCACGAGCAGTACTTC
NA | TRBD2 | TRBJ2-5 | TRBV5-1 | CASSLAGSGRQETQYF | TGCGCCAGCAGCTTGGCAGGTAGCGGGAGGCAAGAGACCCAGTACTTC
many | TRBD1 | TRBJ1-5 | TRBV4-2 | CASSQDSGQAFNQPQHF | TGTGCCAGCAGCCAAGATAGTGGACAGGCGTTCAATCAGCCCCAGCATTTT
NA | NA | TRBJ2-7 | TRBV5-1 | CASSPETGIEQYF | TGCGCCAGCAGCCCAGAGACGGGGATCGAGCAGTACTTC
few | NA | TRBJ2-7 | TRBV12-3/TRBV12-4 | CASSLTAGEQYF | TGTGCCAGCAGTTTGACAGCGGGCGAGCAGTACTTC
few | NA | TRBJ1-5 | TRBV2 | CASSRNRVDRNQPQHF | TGTGCCAGCAGTAGGAACAGGGTCGACCGGAATCAGCCCCAGCATTTT
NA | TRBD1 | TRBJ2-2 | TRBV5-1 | CASSPEGATGELFF | TGCGCCAGCAGCCCCGAGGGGGCCACCGGGGAGCTGTTTTTT
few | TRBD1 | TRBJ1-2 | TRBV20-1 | CSARDRRDRSNYGYTF | TGCAGTGCTAGAGATCGAAGGGACAGGTCTAACTATGGCTACACCTTC
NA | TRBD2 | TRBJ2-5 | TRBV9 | CASSVGASGRTEQETQYF | TGTGCCAGCAGCGTAGGGGCTAGCGGGAGAACGGAGCAAGAGACCCAGTACTTC
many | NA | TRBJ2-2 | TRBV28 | CASSIPGTSPAGELFF | TGTGCCAGCAGTATCCCCGGGACCTCCCCGGCCGGGGAGCTGTTTTTT
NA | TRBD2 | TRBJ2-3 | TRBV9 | CASSVGGTSGASTDTQYF | TGTGCCAGCAGCGTAGGAGGGACTAGCGGAGCTAGCACAGATACGCAGTATTTT
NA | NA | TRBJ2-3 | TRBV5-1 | CASSLVQVGTDTQYF | TGCGCCAGCAGCTTGGTCCAGGTGGGCACAGATACGCAGTATTTT
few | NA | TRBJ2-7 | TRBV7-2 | CASSPEGSSSYEQYF | TGTGCCAGCAGCCCAGAGGGCAGTTCCTCCTACGAGCAGTACTTC
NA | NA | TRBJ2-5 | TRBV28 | CASSFYGTSKTQYF | TGTGCCAGCAGTTTTTACGGGACTTCGAAGACCCAGTACTTC
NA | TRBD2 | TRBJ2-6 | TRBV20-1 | CSAREWGLERSGANVLTF | TGCAGTGCTAGGGAATGGGGACTAGAGAGGTCTGGGGCCAACGTCCTGACTTTC
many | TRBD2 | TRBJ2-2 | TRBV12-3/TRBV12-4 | CASQQGLATGELFF | TGTGCCAGCCAACAAGGACTAGCCACCGGGGAGCTGTTTTTT
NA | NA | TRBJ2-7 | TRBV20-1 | CSASPGHFPYEQYF | TGCAGTGCTAGTCCGGGACATTTTCCCTACGAGCAGTACTTC
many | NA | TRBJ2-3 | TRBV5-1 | CASSFLFLDSTDTQYF | TGCGCCAGCAGCTTCTTATTTCTGGACAGCACAGATACGCAGTATTTT
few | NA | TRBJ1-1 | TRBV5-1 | CASASSTEAFF | TGCGCCAGCGCAAGCAGCACTGAAGCTTTCTTT
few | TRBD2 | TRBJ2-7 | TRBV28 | CASSFPRLAGVKSPYEQYF | TGTGCCAGCAGTTTCCCCCGACTAGCGGGAGTTAAGTCGCCCTACGAGCAGTACTTC
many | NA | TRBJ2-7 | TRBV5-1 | CASSLGLGAYEQYF | TGCGCCAGCAGCTTGGGACTAGGGGCCTACGAGCAGTACTTC
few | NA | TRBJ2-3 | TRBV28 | CASSTSTVTDTQYF | TGTGCCAGCAGCACTAGCACCGTCACAGATACGCAGTATTTT
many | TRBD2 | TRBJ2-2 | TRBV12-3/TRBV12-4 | CASSLTSGAPNTGELFF | TGTGCCAGCAGTTTGACTAGCGGGGCTCCGAACACCGGGGAGCTGTTTTTT
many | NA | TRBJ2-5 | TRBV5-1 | CASSLGGRTTSFQETQYF | TGCGCCAGCAGCTTGGGGGGGCGGACTACATCTTTTCAAGAGACCCAGTACTTC
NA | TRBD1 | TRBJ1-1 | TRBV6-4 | CASLQGAVTEAFF | TGTGCCAGTCTCCAGGGGGCAGTCACTGAAGCTTTCTTT
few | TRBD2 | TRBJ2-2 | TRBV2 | CATQGLTSGTGELFF | TGTGCCACCCAAGGGTTGACTAGCGGGACCGGGGAGCTGTTTTTT
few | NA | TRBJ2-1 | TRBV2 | CASDTLNSYNEQFF | TGTGCCAGCGACACACTGAACTCCTACAATGAGCAGTTCTTC
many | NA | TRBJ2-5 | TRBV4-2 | CASSQEGLNQETQYF | TGTGCCAGCAGCCAAGAGGGACTTAACCAAGAGACCCAGTACTTC
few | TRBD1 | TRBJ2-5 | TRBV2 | CASSGTGGGETQYF | TGTGCCAGCAGTGGGACAGGGGGAGGAGAGACCCAGTACTTC